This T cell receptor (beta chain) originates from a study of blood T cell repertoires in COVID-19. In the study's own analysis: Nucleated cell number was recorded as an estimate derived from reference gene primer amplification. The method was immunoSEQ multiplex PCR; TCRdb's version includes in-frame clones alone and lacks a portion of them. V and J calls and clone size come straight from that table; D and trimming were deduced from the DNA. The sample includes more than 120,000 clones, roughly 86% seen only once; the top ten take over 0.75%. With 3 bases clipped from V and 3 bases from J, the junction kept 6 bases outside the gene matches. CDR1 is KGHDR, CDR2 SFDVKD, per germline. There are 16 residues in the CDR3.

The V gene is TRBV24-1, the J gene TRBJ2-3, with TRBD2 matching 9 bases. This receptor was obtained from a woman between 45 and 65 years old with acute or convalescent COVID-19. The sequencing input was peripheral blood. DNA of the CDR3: TGTGCCACCAGTGATGCCTTAGCGGGAGTGACAGATACGCAGTATTTT. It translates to CATSDALAGVTDTQYF.